The 14 T cell receptor beta chains listed next were all sequenced from one sample in a study of blood T cell repertoires in COVID-19. Assay used: immunoSEQ multiplex PCR; TCRdb lists only in-frame clones, some missing. The sample carries fewer than 450,000 clones, approximately 88% recorded once. Sequenced sample: peripheral blood. These receptors all come from a woman between 45 and 60 years old with COVID-19, enrolled during active disease.

This sequence joins TRBV6-5 and TRBJ1-1; 8 bases are a match to TRBD1. The CDR3 totals 13 residues. Trimming at V came to 8 bases and at J to 1 base, leaving 3 bases not matched to a gene. Germline V gives CDR1 MNHEY, CDR2 SVGAGI. The CDR3 region has the DNA TGTGCCAGCTCAGGGGGCTGGAACACTGAAGCTTTCTTT. It codes for CASSGGWNTEAFF.

This sequence joins TRBV7-2 and TRBJ2-3; the D is unclear. There are 14 residues in the CDR3. CDR1 is SGHTA, CDR2 FQGNSA, per germline. Trimming removed 1 base from V and 4 bases from J, with 9 bases in between. The CDR3 protein is CASSLGTLPDTQYF. CDR3 in DNA: TGTGCCAGCAGCTTAGGAACTCTGCCAGATACGCAGTATTTT.

This rearrangement joins TRBV4-2 to TRBJ2-5, with a possible D match to TRBD2 (5 bases). Germline CDR1 reads LGHNA; CDR2 reads YNFKEQ. The CDR3 totals 13 residues. Trimming cost V 1 base and J 2 bases, with 5 bases left between them. The CDR3 is CASSQGLQETQYF. In DNA form, the CDR3 reads TGTGCCAGCAGCCAAGGACTACAAGAGACCCAGTACTTC.

This sequence joins TRBV15 and TRBJ2-2; the D gene is possibly TRBD2 (5 bases). In germline, CDR1 is LNHNV, CDR2 YYDKDF (reference sequence). The CDR3 has 13 amino acids. V was cut by 5 bases and J by 5 bases, with 9 bases left in between. In nucleotides, the CDR3 is TGTGCCACCAGCGAGGGCTGGACCGGGGAGCTGTTTTTT. Amino acids: CATSEGWTGELFF.

The chain links TRBV11-2 to TRBJ1-2; D not certain. The germline gives CDR1 SGHAT, CDR2 FQNNGV. V was cut by 0 bases and J by 5 bases, with 7 bases left in between. The CDR3 has 13 residues. CDR3 nucleotides: TGTGCCAGCAGCTTAGACGGTGAATATGGCTACACCTTC. Encoded protein: CASSLDGEYGYTF.

The rearrangement links TRBV7-9 to TRBJ1-1, with a weak D call TRBD1 (5 bases). In germline, CDR1 is SEHNR, CDR2 FQNEAQ (reference sequence). This CDR3 has 14 residues. V dropped 6 bases and J dropped 5 bases, with 16 bases sitting between them. CDR3 sequence: CASRAGGGATEAFF. CDR3 nucleotides: TGTGCCAGCAGGGCAGGCGGGGGAGCAACTGAAGCTTTCTTT.

V and J are TRBV6-1 and TRBJ1-4; 7 bases are shared with TRBD1. V was clipped by 6 bases and J by 7 bases; unmatched bases: 5. Germline V CDR1 and CDR2: MNHNS, SASEGT. The length of the CDR3 is 13 residues. The CDR3: CASRNRDSEKLFF. As DNA, the CDR3 is TGTGCCAGCAGAAACCGGGACAGTGAAAAACTGTTTTTT.

This clone was recorded many times. The chain is built from TRBV5-4 and TRBJ2-7, with 7 bases identical to TRBD2. Trimming took 4 bases from V and 6 from J; bases not matched to a gene: 16. This CDR3 is 16 amino acids long. Looked up from germline, CDR1 is SGHNT and CDR2 is YYREEE (reference sequence). CDR3 residues: CASSHTGLVAPIEQYF. CDR3 sequence (DNA): TGTGCCAGCAGCCATACAGGACTAGTGGCTCCTATCGAGCAGTACTTC.

The gene calls are TRBV5-6 and TRBJ2-1; D is perhaps TRBD2 (5 bases). Trimming removed 4 bases at V and 6 bases at J, with 20 bases between. Germline assignment: CDR1 SGHDT and CDR2 YYEEEE. This CDR3 has 16 amino acids. CDR3 sequence (DNA): TGTGCCAGCAGCCAGGTAGTCGGGGTCACTTTCAATGAGCAGTTCTTC. Its translation: CASSQVVGVTFNEQFF. Drawing the rest from reference TRBV5-6 and TRBJ2-1, the complete variable domain is DAGVTQSPTHLIKTRGQQVTLRCSPKSGHDTVSWYQQALGQGPQFIFQYYEEEERQRGNFPDRFSGHQFPNYSSELNVNALLLGDSALYLCASSQVVGVTFNEQFFGPGTRLTVL.

J is TRBJ2-3 and V is TRBV24-1; 7 bases align to TRBD1. The CDR3 has 14 residues. CDR1 is KGHDR and CDR2 is SFDVKD in the germline V gene. With V trimmed by 9 bases and J by 1 base, 6 bases remained unmatched. The CDR3 region has the DNA TGTGCCACCGGGGAAGGGGGCCGCACAGATACGCAGTATTTT. This encodes CATGEGGRTDTQYF.

The chain has TRBV6-5 and TRBJ1-4, with 7 bases aligning to TRBD1. Per the germline V gene, CDR1 is MNHEY and CDR2 is SVGAGI. Germline trimming cut 6 bases from V and 3 bases from J; bases unmatched to any gene: 4. This CDR3 region has 14 residues. The CDR3 coding sequence is TGTGCCAGCAGCCCCGGGACAGCTAATGAAAAACTGTTTTTT. Translating gives CASSPGTANEKLFF.

The gene calls are TRBV6-6 and TRBJ1-2; 7 nucleotides agree with TRBD1. V gave up 3 bases and J gave up 4 bases; unmatched junction bases: 5. CDR1 is MNHNY, CDR2 SVGAGI, per germline (reference sequence). CDR3 length: 14 residues. CDR3 in amino acids: CASSYSDRSYGYTF. The CDR3 coding sequence is TGTGCCAGCAGTTATTCGGACAGGAGCTATGGCTACACCTTC.

The chain couples TRBV7-6 to TRBJ2-5, with TRBD2 matching 13 bases. Germline CDR1 and CDR2: SGHVS and FNYEAQ. CDR3 size: 15 residues. J was trimmed by 2 bases and V by 7 bases; bases with no gene match: 4. Here the CDR3 reads CASTRLAGGQETQYF. CDR3 coding DNA: TGTGCCAGCACCCGACTAGCGGGGGGTCAAGAGACCCAGTACTTC. Variable domain in full (rest from reference TRBV7-6 and TRBJ2-5): GAGVSQSPRYKVTKRGQDVALRCDPISGHVSLYWYRQALGQGPEFLTYFNYEAQQDKSGLPNDRFSAERPEGSISTLTIQRTEQRDSAMYRCASTRLAGGQETQYFGPGTRLLVL.

This clone was detected a few times. The chain couples TRBV7-9 to TRBJ1-5; 8 bases are a match to TRBD1. Germline-derived CDR1 and CDR2 are SEHNR and FQNEAQ (reference sequence). The CDR3 has 16 residues. V dropped 4 bases and J dropped 3; count of bases not matched to a gene: 8. The CDR3 nucleotides read TGTGCCAGCAGCTCTGGAAGGACAGGGCCCAATCAGCCCCAGCATTTT. It specifies CASSSGRTGPNQPQHF.